The rows below give T cell receptor beta chains drawn from one sample of a study of technical replicates of blood from a handful of donors. The method was immunoSEQ multiplex PCR; TCRdb's version includes in-frame clones alone and lacks a portion of them. The table records some 71,000 clones, 95% to 98% of them present only once. Material for sequencing was T cells isolated from PBMCs. Source of these receptors: a human donor in good health. Both conserved end residues are trimmed from each CDR3.

TRBV6-5	TRBJ1-1	ASSWDRGNTEAF
TRBV7-9	TRBJ2-5	ASSLDYWWETQY
TRBV11-2	TRBJ2-7	ASSSSLYEQY
TRBV25-1	TRBJ2-1	AGGGDRGQF
TRBV10-1	TRBJ2-2	ASGTRLADTGELF
TRBV4-2	TRBJ2-7	ASSQTANSGPLIPYEQY
TRBV30	TRBJ2-7	AWTPPPPGQFSYEQY
TRBV15	TRBJ2-1	ATSISLADYNEQF
TRBV27	TRBJ2-7	ASRILRGGSSYEQY
TRBV4-1	TRBJ2-1	ASSPSKGQGPNEQF
TRBV28	TRBJ2-7	ASRGTAISYEQY
TRBV7-2	TRBJ2-7	ASSLGGLGYEQY
TRBV10-3	TRBJ2-2	AIITGAGELF
TRBV5-4	TRBJ2-7	ASSPEGTDSYEQY
TRBV5-5	TRBJ2-7	ASSLGQGPYEQY
TRBV19	TRBJ1-2	ASSENPNYGYT
TRBV12-2	TRBJ2-1	ASRFSTSGSCSEQF
TRBV2	TRBJ1-2	ASTPDRGAYGYT
TRBV6-5	TRBJ1-2	ASSRGTGGYGYT
TRBV28	TRBJ1-5	ASSRDTINQPQH
TRBV11-2	TRBJ2-1	ASSLRWTGANEQF
TRBV4-3	TRBJ2-7	ASSQFAGPSYEQY
TRBV7-9	TRBJ2-5	ASSLFIGGGRETQY
TRBV6-5	TRBJ2-7	ASTTSGIGEQY
TRBV29-1	TRBJ2-5	SAGQSQETQY
TRBV5-1	TRBJ1-4	ASSMGHREKLF
TRBV19	TRBJ2-7	ASSETSGSYEQY
TRBV19	TRBJ2-7	ASTPTSGSSYEQY
TRBV6-6	TRBJ2-7	ASSYGDRTYEQY
TRBV7-9	TRBJ2-3	ASSQTPGLRTDTQY
TRBV2	TRBJ1-5	ASRGAVNQPQH
TRBV5-1	TRBJ2-5	ASSNTGAKETQY
TRBV4-2	TRBJ2-7	ASSPGLAGNYEQY
TRBV28	TRBJ2-1	ASSLYSYNEQF
TRBV4-3	TRBJ1-1	ASSQEGTGGTEAF
TRBV4-1	TRBJ2-3	ASSQDNKREATDTQY
TRBV19	TRBJ2-2	ASRGSNTGELF
TRBV27	TRBJ2-1	ASSFQRGQGGHNEQF